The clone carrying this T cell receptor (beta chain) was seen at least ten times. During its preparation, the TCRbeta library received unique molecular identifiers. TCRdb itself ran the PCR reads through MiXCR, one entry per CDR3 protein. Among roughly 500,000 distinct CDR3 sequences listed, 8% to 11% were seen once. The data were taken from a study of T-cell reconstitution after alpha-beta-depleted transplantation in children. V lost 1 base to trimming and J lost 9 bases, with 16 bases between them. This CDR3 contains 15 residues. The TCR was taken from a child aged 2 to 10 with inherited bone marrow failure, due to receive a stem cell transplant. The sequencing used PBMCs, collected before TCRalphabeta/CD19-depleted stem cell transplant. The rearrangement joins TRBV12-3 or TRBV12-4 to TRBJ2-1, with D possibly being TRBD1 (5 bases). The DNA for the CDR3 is TGTGCCAGCAGTTTAGTTGGTCTTGGGGCCCCTGAGCAGTTCTTC. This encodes CASSLVGLGAPEQFF.